Listed here are 8 T cell receptor beta chains from one sample, sequenced in a study of T-cell reconstitution after alpha-beta-depleted transplantation in children. Preparation of the TCRbeta library involved a method that used unique molecular identifiers. TCRdb reprocessed the PCR reads via MiXCR and lists one record per CDR3 protein. The sample holds 200,000 to 250,000 distinct CDR3 sequences, about a quarter seen once. The sample consisted of PBMCs, taken before TCRalphabeta/CD19-depleted stem cell transplant. The receptors stem from a girl aged 2 to 9 with Fanconi anemia, due to receive a stem cell transplant.

At least ten counts were recorded for this clonotype. The genes are TRBV20-1 and TRBJ2-1; TRBD2 matches at 12 bases. Germline-derived CDR1 and CDR2 are DFQATT and SNEGSKA (reference sequence). CDR3 length: 15 amino acids. The trim removed 1 base at V and 8 bases at J, leaving 6 bases unmatched. The CDR3 nucleotides are TGCAGTGCTAGAGGACTAGCGGGAGAAGTCGATGAGCAGTTCTTC. Translating it yields CSARGLAGEVDEQFF.

The V and J genes are TRBV7-3 and TRBJ2-1; D perhaps matches TRBD2 (5 bases). The CDR3 has 18 residues. Looked up from germline, CDR1 is SGHTA and CDR2 is FQGTGA. Trimming took off 3 bases at V and 5 bases at J, with 23 bases between the two ends. The DNA for the CDR3 is TGTGCCAGCAGCTTTTCCCCTTTACCTCGGGCAGCGGACAATGAGCAGTTCTTC. This gives the protein CASSFSPLPRAADNEQFF.

The sample holds a few counts of this clonotype. The chain combines TRBV20-1 with TRBJ2-3; 7 bases are a match to TRBD1. V trimming: 5 bases; J trimming: 2 bases; junction bases outside the gene matches: 7. CDR1 is DFQATT and CDR2 is SNEGSKA in the germline V gene (reference sequence). CDR3 size: 14 residues. The CDR3 DNA follows: TGCAGTGCTGGGGACAGCCAGTCCACAGATACGCAGTATTTT. The encoded protein is CSAGDSQSTDTQYF.

This chain links TRBV7-8 with TRBJ2-1, with D perhaps matching TRBD2 (6 bases). Per germline, CDR1 SGHVS and CDR2 FQNEAQ. V dropped 1 base and J dropped 6 bases, with 19 bases sitting between them. CDR3 length equals 17 residues. CDR3 DNA: TGTGCCAGCAGCTTAGTCCCCTATGTGGAGGGCCTCAATGAGCAGTTCTTC. As protein: CASSLVPYVEGLNEQFF.

This clonotype was seen at least ten times. The chain employs TRBV6-2 or TRBV6-3 and TRBJ2-6, with a possible D match to TRBD2 (5 bases). The V gene's germline CDR1 is MNHEY and CDR2 SVGEGT. Trimming removed 5 bases from V and 0 bases from J, with 8 bases in between. CDR3 size: 15 residues. The CDR3 nucleotides are TGTGCCAGCAGTCCGGAGGACTCTGGGGCCAACGTCCTGACTTTC. As protein: CASSPEDSGANVLTF.

In its sample, this clonotype was seen many times. The CDR3 spells CSARATRGHINYGYTF. Here the CDR3 DNA reads TGCAGTGCTAGAGCGACGCGGGGACACATAAACTATGGCTACACCTTC. The rearrangement joins TRBV20-1 to TRBJ1-2; possible D gene TRBD1, 6 bases. Germline V lookup: CDR1 DFQATT, CDR2 SNEGSKA (reference sequence). Trimming stripped 1 base from V and 2 bases from J, with 17 bases between. The CDR3 runs 16 residues.

Ten or more counts support this clonotype. The V and J genes are TRBV7-8 and TRBJ2-1; weak D call: TRBD1 (6 bases). V was cut by 0 bases and J by 8 bases, with 14 bases left in between. Germline V gene sequence: CDR1 SGHVS, CDR2 FQNEAQ. This CDR3 has 15 amino acids. CDR3 DNA sequence: TGTGCCAGCAGCTTAGCATACAGGGATGCCGATGAGCAGTTCTTC. Translating it yields CASSLAYRDADEQFF.

This clonotype appeared many times. The genes are TRBV20-1 and TRBJ2-1, with D maybe TRBD1 (5 bases). The CDR3 sequence is 14 residues long. The V end lost 3 bases, the J end lost 12 bases, and 21 bases lay between the germline ends. The germline V gene encodes CDR1 DFQATT and CDR2 SNEGSKA (reference sequence). The CDR3 DNA reads as TGCAGTGCTAGTCACCAGATCCATAGGGGATGGCAGTTCTTC. Its protein is CSASHQIHRGWQFF.